Given below is one T cell receptor (beta chain) in context. The antigen remains unidentified. The data derive from a study of shared clonotypes between healthy human individuals. The method was immunoSEQ multiplex PCR; TCRdb's version includes in-frame clones alone and lacks a portion of them. The data contain 2 million to 2.5 million clones, roughly 93% of them seen just once; the ten biggest clones take up approximately 0.37%. All donors qualified as healthy HIV-negative adults and had experienced no recent acute infections or vaccinations. Study-wide points: Donor scarcity curtailed the genetic and exposure-history diversity represented herein.

Trimming at V came to 2 bases and at J to 0 bases, leaving 6 bases not matched to a gene. This CDR3 contains 18 residues. Germline assignment: CDR1 LGHNA and CDR2 YSLEER. This receptor was identified in a man younger than 30 in good health. Some clones in this sample may be carry-over from other donors' samples. V and J are TRBV4-3 and TRBJ2-2, with 10 nucleotides matching TRBD2. The sequenced sample was naive CD4+ T cells from PBMCs. Indicated subset: CD45RA+ positively selected. The CDR3 bases are TGCGCCAGCAGCCAAAATTCTCTAGCGGGAGCGAACACCGGGGAGCTGTTTTTT. This gives the protein CASSQNSLAGANTGELFF.